This T cell receptor beta chain stems from a study of blood T cell repertoires in COVID-19. Study context: The cDNA or gDNA used as material had been derived from T cells, B-cell-depleted T cells, or PBMCs.

Individuals aged about 18 to 89 years were recruited from 24 US areas. Cohorts were assigned according to the clinical history that participants reported. After removal of 5 bases from V and 6 bases from J, the junction contained 5 bases not matched to a gene. Germline lookup yields CDR1 KGHSH and CDR2 LQKENI. This CDR3 region has 14 residues. Per the study methods: Estimation of nucleated cell counts was performed using reference gene primer amplification. Using immunoSEQ multiplex PCR, the repertoire was profiled, and TCRdb retains in-frame clones only, with some absent. V and J calls and clone size are as listed in that table; D and trimming were resolved from the DNA. The table shows about 220,000 clones, with about 87% occurring only once.

The chain uses TRBV18 and TRBJ1-1; TRBD1 aligns across 11 bases. The clonotype originates from a woman in her thirties or forties with acute COVID-19. The sample comprised PBMCs or T cells enriched from blood (not recorded which). CDR3 protein: CASSSGQGGAEAFF. The CDR3, as DNA: TGTGCCAGCTCATCGGGACAGGGGGGGGCTGAAGCTTTCTTT.